Listed below are T cell receptor beta chains from one sample, sequenced in a study of blood T cell repertoires in COVID-19. The protocol was immunoSEQ multiplex PCR, while the TCRdb copy is restricted to in-frame clones and leaves out a portion. The table shows roughly 100,000 clones, with 65% to 90% occurring only once. The sample was peripheral blood. These receptors were obtained from a man in his forties or fifties with acute or convalescent COVID-19. Both conserved end residues are part of each CDR3. D genes are given only for firm matches. A row's size may be missing; if present it is once, few, many or a size class.

CDR3 DNA: TGTGCCACCAGCATCGGACTAGCGGGCACAGATACGCAGTATTTT
CDR3 protein: CATSIGLAGTDTQYF
J gene: TRBJ2-3
D gene: TRBD2
V gene: TRBV15
clone size: -

CDR3 DNA: TGTGCCAGCAGTGACTTCCCTACTAGCGGGGGAAAGACCCAGTACTTC
CDR3 protein: CASSDFPTSGGKTQYF
J gene: TRBJ2-5
D gene: TRBD2
V gene: TRBV6-1
clone size: -

CDR3 DNA: TGTGCCAGCAGTTTATCGACTAGCGGGAAGCAGTTCTTC
CDR3 protein: CASSLSTSGKQFF
J gene: TRBJ2-1
D gene: TRBD2
V gene: TRBV27
clone size: -

CDR3 DNA: TGCAGCGTTGCCCGGGGGGGCTATGGCTACACCTTC
CDR3 protein: CSVARGGYGYTF
J gene: TRBJ1-2
D gene: -
V gene: TRBV29-1
clone size: -

CDR3 DNA: TGCGCCAGCAGCCCAAAATGGGGGGGACAGGGCTACGAGCAGTACTTC
CDR3 protein: CASSPKWGGQGYEQYF
J gene: TRBJ2-7
D gene: TRBD1
V gene: TRBV5-1
clone size: -

CDR3 DNA: TGTGCCACCAGTGAGGGGGACAGGGGCTGGGAGACCCAGTACTTC
CDR3 protein: CATSEGDRGWETQYF
J gene: TRBJ2-5
D gene: TRBD1
V gene: TRBV24-1
clone size: -

CDR3 DNA: TGTGCCAGCAGCGTAGCTGGAGGACTAGCGGGGGAGGCGCAGTATTTT
CDR3 protein: CASSVAGGLAGEAQYF
J gene: TRBJ2-3
D gene: TRBD2
V gene: TRBV9
clone size: -

CDR3 DNA: TGTGCCAGCAGTTTGGGGCAGGGCTTATACACAGATACGCAGTATTTT
CDR3 protein: CASSLGQGLYTDTQYF
J gene: TRBJ2-3
D gene: -
V gene: TRBV28
clone size: -

CDR3 DNA: TGTGCCAGCAAGGACGGGGGGGAGTCCTACAATGAGCAGTTCTTC
CDR3 protein: CASKDGGESYNEQFF
J gene: TRBJ2-1
D gene: TRBD2
V gene: TRBV7-6
clone size: -

CDR3 DNA: TGTGCCAGCAGTTTCGAGGTGAGGACTGAAGCTTTCTTT
CDR3 protein: CASSFEVRTEAFF
J gene: TRBJ1-1
D gene: -
V gene: TRBV6-5
clone size: -

CDR3 DNA: TGTGCCAGCAGCCCCCTACTAGCGGGGTCCTACAATGAGCAGTTCTTC
CDR3 protein: CASSPLLAGSYNEQFF
J gene: TRBJ2-1
D gene: TRBD2
V gene: TRBV28
clone size: few

CDR3 DNA: TGTGCCAGCAGTTTACCCTCTCCACCCCTCCACTTT
CDR3 protein: CASSLPSPPLHF
J gene: TRBJ1-6
D gene: -
V gene: TRBV28
clone size: -

CDR3 DNA: TGTGCCAGCTCACCACGTGGACAGGGAAAGGATGGCTACACCTTC
CDR3 protein: CASSPRGQGKDGYTF
J gene: TRBJ1-2
D gene: TRBD1
V gene: TRBV18
clone size: -

CDR3 DNA: TGTGCCAGCAGTTTACCCGGGAGGGCGGGCACAGATACGCAGTATTTT
CDR3 protein: CASSLPGRAGTDTQYF
J gene: TRBJ2-3
D gene: TRBD2
V gene: TRBV28
clone size: once

CDR3 DNA: TGCGCCAGCAGCCAAGAAACAGGACGGACCCAAGAGACCCAGTACTTC
CDR3 protein: CASSQETGRTQETQYF
J gene: TRBJ2-5
D gene: -
V gene: TRBV4-1
clone size: -

CDR3 DNA: TGTGCCAGCAGCGTAGCTCAGGGACTAATACCTAATTCACCCCTCCACTTT
CDR3 protein: CASSVAQGLIPNSPLHF
J gene: TRBJ1-6
D gene: -
V gene: TRBV9
clone size: -

CDR3 DNA: TGTGCCAGCAGCCTAACAGCGGCAGGGGGCACTGAAGCTTTCTTT
CDR3 protein: CASSLTAAGGTEAFF
J gene: TRBJ1-1
D gene: TRBD1
V gene: TRBV3-1/TRBV3-2
clone size: -

CDR3 DNA: TGTGCCTGGAGCCAGGACAGGAACACCGGGGAGCTGTTTTTT
CDR3 protein: CAWSQDRNTGELFF
J gene: TRBJ2-2
D gene: -
V gene: TRBV30
clone size: -

CDR3 DNA: TGTGCCAGCAGCCAAGGGGCAGGGAAAAACATTCAGTACTTC
CDR3 protein: CASSQGAGKNIQYF
J gene: TRBJ2-4
D gene: -
V gene: TRBV3-1/TRBV3-2
clone size: -

CDR3 DNA: TGCGCCAGTACCCGGGACAGGGGAACGGGGGAGACCCAGTACTTC
CDR3 protein: CASTRDRGTGETQYF
J gene: TRBJ2-5
D gene: TRBD1
V gene: TRBV5-1
clone size: -

CDR3 DNA: TGTGCCAGCAGCTTAGGCGGGGTGGGAGATACGCAGTATTTT
CDR3 protein: CASSLGGVGDTQYF
J gene: TRBJ2-3
D gene: -
V gene: TRBV7-3
clone size: -

CDR3 DNA: TGTGCCAGCAGCCCCTTTTTGGAGCGGGAGTTAAATGAGCAGTTCTTC
CDR3 protein: CASSPFLERELNEQFF
J gene: TRBJ2-1
D gene: TRBD2
V gene: TRBV7-8
clone size: -

CDR3 DNA: TGTGCCAGCAGTTTATCCCTTGGGGGGAATCAGCCCCAGCATTTT
CDR3 protein: CASSLSLGGNQPQHF
J gene: TRBJ1-5
D gene: -
V gene: TRBV27
clone size: -

CDR3 DNA: TGTGCCAGCAGCCGACAGGAGAATGAGCAGTTCTTC
CDR3 protein: CASSRQENEQFF
J gene: TRBJ2-1
D gene: -
V gene: TRBV5-6
clone size: -

CDR3 DNA: TGTGCCTGGAGTCACAGGGGTGATCAGCCCCAGCATTTT
CDR3 protein: CAWSHRGDQPQHF
J gene: TRBJ1-5
D gene: TRBD1
V gene: TRBV30
clone size: -

CDR3 DNA: TGTGCCAGCAGCTTACGAGGAGCGGGGTCTGGTAGGGAGCAGTTCTTC
CDR3 protein: CASSLRGAGSGREQFF
J gene: TRBJ2-1
D gene: TRBD2
V gene: TRBV7-3
clone size: -

CDR3 DNA: TGTGCCACCAGTGACCCCGGACAGAATGAAAAACTGTTTTTT
CDR3 protein: CATSDPGQNEKLFF
J gene: TRBJ1-4
D gene: -
V gene: TRBV24-1
clone size: -

CDR3 DNA: TGTGCCAGCAGTTCTACCCTGACAGGAGGCGAGACCCAGTACTTC
CDR3 protein: CASSSTLTGGETQYF
J gene: TRBJ2-5
D gene: -
V gene: TRBV7-9
clone size: few

CDR3 DNA: TGTGCCAGCAGCTTAGCAGGGGGGAGGGCCGGGGAGCTGTTTTTT
CDR3 protein: CASSLAGGRAGELFF
J gene: TRBJ2-2
D gene: -
V gene: TRBV7-8
clone size: -

CDR3 DNA: TGTGCCAGCTCCTCAGGACAGGGGTCCTACGAGCAGTACTTC
CDR3 protein: CASSSGQGSYEQYF
J gene: TRBJ2-7
D gene: TRBD1
V gene: TRBV28
clone size: once